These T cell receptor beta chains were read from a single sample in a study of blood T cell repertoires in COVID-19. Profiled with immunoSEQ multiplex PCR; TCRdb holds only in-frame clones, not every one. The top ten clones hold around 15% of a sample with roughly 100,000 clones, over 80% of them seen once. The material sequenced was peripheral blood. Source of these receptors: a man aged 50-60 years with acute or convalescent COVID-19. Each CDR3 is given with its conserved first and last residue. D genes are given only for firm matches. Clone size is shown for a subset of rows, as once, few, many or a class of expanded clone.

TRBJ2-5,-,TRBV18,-,CASSYTIKETQYF,TGTGCCAGCTCGTACACTATAAAAGAGACCCAGTACTTC
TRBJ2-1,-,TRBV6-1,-,CASSEAAGGEQFF,TGTGCCAGCAGTGAAGCCGCTGGGGGGGAGCAGTTCTTC
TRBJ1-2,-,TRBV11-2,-,CASSTSPRDSTYGYTF,TGTGCCAGCAGCACCAGCCCCCGGGACTCAACTTATGGCTACACCTTC
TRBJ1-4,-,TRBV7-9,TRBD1,CASSLGTGVEKLFF,TGTGCCAGCAGCTTAGGGACAGGGGTTGAAAAACTGTTTTTT
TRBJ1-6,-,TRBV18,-,CASSPTGPSKYSYNSPLHF,TGTGCCAGCTCACCGACGGGTCCCTCGAAGTACTCCTATAATTCACCCCTCCACTTT
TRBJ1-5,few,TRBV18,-,CASSPAGFGQPQHF,TGTGCCAGCTCACCTGCAGGGTTTGGGCAGCCCCAGCATTTT
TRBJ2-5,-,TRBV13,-,CATGAGRETQYF,TGTGCCACCGGGGCGGGAAGAGAGACCCAGTACTTC
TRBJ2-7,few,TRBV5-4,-,CASSLGLYEQYF,TGTGCCAGCAGCTTGGGCCTATACGAGCAGTACTTC
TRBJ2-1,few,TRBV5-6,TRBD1,CASSTGTGSYNEQFF,TGTGCCAGCAGCACCGGGACAGGGTCCTACAATGAGCAGTTCTTC
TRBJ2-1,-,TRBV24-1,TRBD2,CATSDPSGSSYNEQFF,TGTGCCACCAGTGATCCCAGCGGGAGCTCCTACAATGAGCAGTTCTTC
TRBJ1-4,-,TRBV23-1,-,CASSPLILLGEKLFF,TGCGCCAGCAGTCCACTAATTTTACTGGGTGAAAAACTGTTTTTT
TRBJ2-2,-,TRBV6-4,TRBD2,CASSDTGLANTGELFF,TGTGCCAGCAGTGATACGGGACTAGCTAACACCGGGGAGCTGTTTTTT